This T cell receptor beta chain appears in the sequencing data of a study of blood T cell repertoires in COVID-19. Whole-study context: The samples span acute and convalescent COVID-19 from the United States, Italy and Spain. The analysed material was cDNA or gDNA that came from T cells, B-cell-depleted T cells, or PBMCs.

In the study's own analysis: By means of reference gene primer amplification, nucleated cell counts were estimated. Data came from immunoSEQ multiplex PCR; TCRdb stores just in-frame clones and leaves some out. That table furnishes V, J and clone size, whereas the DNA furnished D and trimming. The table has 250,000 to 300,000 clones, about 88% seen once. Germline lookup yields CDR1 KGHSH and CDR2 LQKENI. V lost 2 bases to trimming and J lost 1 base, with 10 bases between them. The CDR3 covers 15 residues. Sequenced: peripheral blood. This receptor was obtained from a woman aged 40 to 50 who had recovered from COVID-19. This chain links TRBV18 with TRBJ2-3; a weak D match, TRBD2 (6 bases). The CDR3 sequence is CASSPDSGRTDTQYF. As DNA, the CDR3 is TGTGCCAGCTCACCAGATAGCGGCCGCACAGATACGCAGTATTTT.